What follows describes a single T cell receptor beta chain. The germline V gene has CDR1 LGHDT and CDR2 YNNKEL (reference sequence). Trimming cost V 5 bases and J 6 bases, with 11 bases left between them. The CDR3 loop spans 14 amino acids. Original analysis: Using reference gene primer amplification, nucleated cell counts were estimated. Here immunoSEQ multiplex PCR was the method, and the copy in TCRdb shows in-frame clones only, minus some. D and trimming were read from the DNA, whereas the V and J calls and clone size are those reported in that table. The table has around 230,000 clones, roughly 85% seen once. The data are from a study of blood T cell repertoires in COVID-19. Study in general: Sites in the United States, Italy and Spain provided acute and convalescent COVID-19 samples. Sample material is recorded as cDNA or gDNA derived from T cells, B-cell-depleted T cells, or PBMCs.

This chain uses TRBV3-1 (or the pseudogene TRBV3-2) with TRBJ1-6; D might be TRBD1 (6 bases). The clonotype originates from a man aged 45-65 years with COVID-19, enrolled during active disease. The sequencing sample was made of peripheral blood. The CDR3 region is CASSFRDTNSPLHF. The CDR3 DNA reads as TGTGCCAGCAGCTTTCGGGACACTAATTCACCCCTCCACTTT.